This passage covers 10 T cell receptor beta chains from one sample sequenced in a study of T cell responses to AZD1222 COVID-19 vaccine (dated by TCRdb to the early 2020s). Per the publication, the time point label means: baseline before first vaccination. Library prep was done by the immunoSEQ multiplex PCR assay. TCRdb retrieved this table from immuneACCESS and kept in-frame rearrangements only. Not all clones are present; in checked studies, unresolved V genes account for under half, and no reason is known for the remainder. Counted in this sample were tens of thousands of clones; 80% to 90% of them appeared once. The ten largest clonotypes hold 6.3% of the sample. The source was peripheral blood, collected on day 0 of AZD1222 vaccination. The receptors were sampled from an adult in good health.

The rearrangement links TRBV6-5 to TRBJ1-1; unclear D gene. Germline lookup yields CDR1 MNHEY and CDR2 SVGAGI. CDR3 length equals 13 residues. With 6 bases removed from V and 5 bases from J, the gap between germline ends came to 13 bases. The chain's CDR3 is CASRDHIGTEAFF. The CDR3 DNA is TGTGCCAGCAGGGACCACATCGGGACTGAAGCTTTCTTT.

The chain carries TRBV20-1 and TRBJ2-7, with no clear D. CDR1 and CDR2 (germline): DFQATT, SNEGSKA (reference sequence). The CDR3 length is 11 residues. The V end was cut by 0 bases, the J end by 3 bases, with 3 bases between. DNA of the CDR3: TGCAGTGCTAGAGATTTCTACGAGCAGTACTTC. This translates into CSARDFYEQYF.

The chain has TRBV29-1 and TRBJ1-4; D possibly corresponds to TRBD1 (5 bases). Trimming cost V 7 bases and J 5 bases, with 17 bases left between them. Germline V gene data show CDR1 as SQVTM and CDR2 as ANQGSEA. CDR3 size: 14 residues. CDR3 DNA sequence: TGCAGCGCCGCGCCGACAGCCAGAAATGAAAAACTGTTTTTT. Translation gives CSAAPTARNEKLFF.

This clone was seen a few times. The chain couples TRBV12-3 or TRBV12-4 to TRBJ1-1; D ambiguous. The CDR3 is 12 amino acids. V was cut by 3 bases and J by 7 bases, with 9 bases left in between. The DNA of the CDR3 is TGTGCCAGCAGTTTTTTACGGATTGAAGCTTTCTTT. Residues: CASSFLRIEAFF.

The chain recombines TRBV11-2 with TRBJ2-7, with 8 bases identical to TRBD2. V lost 3 bases and J lost 2; bases outside the gene matches: 3. Germline CDR1 is SGHAT and CDR2 is FQNNGV. The CDR3 extends over 14 amino acids. CDR3 nucleotides: TGTGCCAGCAGCTTTCAAGCGGGGGCCTACGAGCAGTACTTC. Amino acids: CASSFQAGAYEQYF.

V and J are TRBV6-6 and TRBJ2-7, with 7 nucleotides matching TRBD1. After removal of 5 bases from V and 3 bases from J, the junction contained 7 bases not matched to a gene. The CDR3 loop spans 14 amino acids. Germline V gene sequence: CDR1 MNHNY, CDR2 SVGAGI (reference sequence). The CDR3 DNA follows: TGTGCCAGCAGTCTGCCGGGACAGAACTACGAGCAGTACTTC. Its protein product is CASSLPGQNYEQYF.

The chain is built from TRBV10-3 and TRBJ2-3; 10 bases match TRBD2. Germline V lookup: CDR1 ENHRY, CDR2 SYGVKD. The V gene end was trimmed by 6 bases and the J gene end by 2 bases; junction bases not matched to a gene: 8. The CDR3 runs 16 residues. The CDR3 region is CAIRPTAGGLTDTQYF. CDR3 in DNA: TGTGCCATCAGACCTACAGCGGGGGGGCTCACAGATACGCAGTATTTT.

The chain carries TRBV3-1 (or the pseudogene TRBV3-2) and TRBJ1-1; tentative D call: TRBD1 (5 bases). The CDR3 is made up of 13 amino acids. In germline, CDR1 is LGHDT, CDR2 YNNKEL (reference sequence). Trimming cost V 6 bases and J 4 bases, with 12 bases left between them. CDR3 amino acids: CASRGVLGTEAFF. DNA for the CDR3: TGTGCCAGCAGGGGGGTTTTGGGCACTGAAGCTTTCTTT.

This chain links TRBV18 with TRBJ2-1; D may match TRBD1 or TRBD2 (5 bases each). V dropped 3 bases and J dropped 6 bases, with 12 bases sitting between them. Germline values: CDR1 KGHSH, CDR2 LQKENI. This CDR3 spans 14 amino acids. The CDR3, as DNA: TGTGCCAGCTCACCCCCGGGGCAGACCAATGAGCAGTTCTTC. Translated: CASSPPGQTNEQFF.

The rearrangement links TRBV10-1 to TRBJ1-2; D unresolved. This CDR3 region has 16 residues. V gave up 2 bases and J gave up 2 bases, with 15 bases separating them. CDR1 is WNHNN and CDR2 is SYGVQD in the germline V gene (reference sequence). The CDR3 is CASSEGSSSANYGYTF. The CDR3 DNA reads as TGCGCCAGCAGTGAGGGCAGTTCTTCTGCCAACTATGGCTACACCTTC.